The T cell receptor (beta chain) described here comes from a study of blood T cell repertoires in COVID-19. Study in general: Whether acute or convalescent, the COVID-19 samples came from the United States, Italy and Spain.

This CDR3 has 14 amino acids. CDR1 SGHRS and CDR2 YFSETQ come from the germline V gene. The ends were cut back, 4 bases at V and 6 bases at J, with 16 bases in the middle. Original processing methods: Amplification from reference gene primers served as the basis for estimated nucleated cell counts. Only in-frame clones appear in the TCRdb table, and some are missing; sequencing was by immunoSEQ multiplex PCR. V and J calls and clone size are those listed in that table; D and trimming were worked out from the DNA. This table has about 150,000 clones, roughly 89% appearing once. The source material was peripheral blood. The receptor was isolated from a man aged 50 or older with acute or convalescent COVID-19. The J gene is TRBJ1-1, the V gene TRBV5-1, with a possible D match to TRBD1 (5 bases). CDR3 residues: CASSQRSGDAEAFF. CDR3 bases: TGCGCCAGCAGCCAAAGGAGCGGGGACGCTGAAGCTTTCTTT.